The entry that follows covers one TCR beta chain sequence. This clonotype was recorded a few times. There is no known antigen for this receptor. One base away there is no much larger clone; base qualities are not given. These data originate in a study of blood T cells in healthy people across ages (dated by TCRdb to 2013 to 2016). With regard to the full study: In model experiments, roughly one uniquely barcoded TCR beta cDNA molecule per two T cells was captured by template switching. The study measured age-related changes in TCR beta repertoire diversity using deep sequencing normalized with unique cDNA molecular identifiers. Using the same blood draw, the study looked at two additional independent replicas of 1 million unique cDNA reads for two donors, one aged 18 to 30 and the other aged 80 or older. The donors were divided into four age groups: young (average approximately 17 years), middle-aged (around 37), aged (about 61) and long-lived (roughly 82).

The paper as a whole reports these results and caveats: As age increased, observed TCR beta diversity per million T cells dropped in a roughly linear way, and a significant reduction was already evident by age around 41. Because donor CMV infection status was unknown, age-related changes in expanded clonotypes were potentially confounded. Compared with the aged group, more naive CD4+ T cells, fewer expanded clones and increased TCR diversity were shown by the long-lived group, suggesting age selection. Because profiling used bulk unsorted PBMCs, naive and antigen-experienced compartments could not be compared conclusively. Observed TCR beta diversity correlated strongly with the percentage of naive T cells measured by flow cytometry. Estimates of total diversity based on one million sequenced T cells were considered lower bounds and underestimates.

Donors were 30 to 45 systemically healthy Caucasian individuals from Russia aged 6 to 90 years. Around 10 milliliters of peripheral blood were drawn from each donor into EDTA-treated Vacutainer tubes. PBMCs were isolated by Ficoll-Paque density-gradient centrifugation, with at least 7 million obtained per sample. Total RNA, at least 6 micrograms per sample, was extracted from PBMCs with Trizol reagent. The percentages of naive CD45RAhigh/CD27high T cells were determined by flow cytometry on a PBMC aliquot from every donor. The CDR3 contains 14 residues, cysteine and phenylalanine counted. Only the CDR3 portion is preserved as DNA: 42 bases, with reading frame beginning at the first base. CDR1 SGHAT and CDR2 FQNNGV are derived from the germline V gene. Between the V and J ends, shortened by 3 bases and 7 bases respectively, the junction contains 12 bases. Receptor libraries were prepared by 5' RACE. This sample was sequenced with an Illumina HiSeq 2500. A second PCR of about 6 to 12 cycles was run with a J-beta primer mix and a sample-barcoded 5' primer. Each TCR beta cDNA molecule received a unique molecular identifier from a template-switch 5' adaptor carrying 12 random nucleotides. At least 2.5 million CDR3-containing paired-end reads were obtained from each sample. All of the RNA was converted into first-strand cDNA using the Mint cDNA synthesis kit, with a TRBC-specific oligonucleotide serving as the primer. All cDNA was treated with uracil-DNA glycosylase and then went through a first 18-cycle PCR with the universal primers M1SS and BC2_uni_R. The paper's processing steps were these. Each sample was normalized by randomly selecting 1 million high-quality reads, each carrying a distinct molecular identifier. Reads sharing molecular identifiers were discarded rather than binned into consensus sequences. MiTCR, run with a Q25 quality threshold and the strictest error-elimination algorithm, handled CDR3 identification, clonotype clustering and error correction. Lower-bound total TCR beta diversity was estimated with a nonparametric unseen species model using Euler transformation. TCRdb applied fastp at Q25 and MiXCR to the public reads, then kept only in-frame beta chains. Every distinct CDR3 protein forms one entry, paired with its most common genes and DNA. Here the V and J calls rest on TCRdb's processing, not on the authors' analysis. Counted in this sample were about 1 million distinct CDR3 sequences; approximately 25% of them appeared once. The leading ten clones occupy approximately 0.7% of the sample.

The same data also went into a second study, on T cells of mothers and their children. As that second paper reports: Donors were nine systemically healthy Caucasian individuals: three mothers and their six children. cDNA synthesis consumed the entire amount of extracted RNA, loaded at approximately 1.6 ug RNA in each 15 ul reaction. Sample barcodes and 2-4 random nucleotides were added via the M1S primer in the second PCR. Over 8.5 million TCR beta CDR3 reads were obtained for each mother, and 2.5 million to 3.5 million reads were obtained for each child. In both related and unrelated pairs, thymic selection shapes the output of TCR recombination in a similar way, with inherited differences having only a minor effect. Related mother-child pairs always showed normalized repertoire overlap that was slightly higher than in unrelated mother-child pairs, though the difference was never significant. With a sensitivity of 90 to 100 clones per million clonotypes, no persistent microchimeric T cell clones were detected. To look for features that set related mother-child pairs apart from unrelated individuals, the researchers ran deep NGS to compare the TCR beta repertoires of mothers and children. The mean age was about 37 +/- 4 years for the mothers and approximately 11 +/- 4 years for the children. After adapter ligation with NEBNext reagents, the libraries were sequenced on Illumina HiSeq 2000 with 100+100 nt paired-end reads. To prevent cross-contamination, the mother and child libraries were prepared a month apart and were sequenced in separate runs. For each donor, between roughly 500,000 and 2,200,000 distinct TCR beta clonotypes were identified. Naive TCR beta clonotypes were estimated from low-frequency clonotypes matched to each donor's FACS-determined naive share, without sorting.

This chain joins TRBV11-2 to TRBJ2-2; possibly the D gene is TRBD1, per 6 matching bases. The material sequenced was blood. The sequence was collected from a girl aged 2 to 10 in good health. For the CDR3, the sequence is CASSLAQGSGELFF. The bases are TGTGCCAGCAGCTTGGCACAGGGCAGCGGGGAGCTGTTTTTT.